Listed below are T cell receptor beta chains from one sample, sequenced in a study of OX40 agonist ivuxolimab in advanced cancers. The table came from immunoSEQ multiplex PCR; TCRdb's copy has only in-frame clones and leaves some out. The sample lists about 90,000 clones, about 89% occurring once. The sample in question was CD4+ or CD8+ T cells sorted from blood, obtained in a trial of the OX40 agonist ivuxolimab. These TCRs come from an adult with an advanced solid tumor such as melanoma, head and neck, liver or kidney cancer. The CDR3 runs from the conserved cysteine through the conserved F or W. Each record gives: clone size, J gene, V gene, D gene, CDR3 protein, CDR3 DNA. A D gene is named only where the DNA matches it firmly. Some rows have no size entry. The others give once, few or many, or a class for an expanded clone.

. | TRBJ2-1 | TRBV7-6 | TRBD2 | CASSPPGASGFNEQFF | TGTGCCAGCAGCCCCCCCGGGGCTAGCGGGTTTAATGAGCAGTTCTTC
. | TRBJ2-1 | TRBV6-5 | . | CASSYAGKLNNEQFF | TGTGCCAGCAGTTACGCAGGTAAATTGAACAATGAGCAGTTCTTC
. | TRBJ2-5 | TRBV4-1 | . | CASSHPGSYQETQYF | TGCGCCAGCAGCCACCCCGGGTCTTACCAAGAGACCCAGTACTTC
. | TRBJ2-1 | TRBV5-1 | . | CASSLASGYNEQFF | TGCGCCAGCAGCTTGGCTTCGGGATACAATGAGCAGTTCTTC
. | TRBJ2-7 | TRBV5-1 | TRBD1 | CASSPETGGLEQYF | TGCGCCAGCAGCCCTGAGACAGGGGGACTCGAGCAGTACTTC
. | TRBJ2-7 | TRBV4-1 | . | CASSQGQRDFSYEQYF | TGCGCCAGCAGCCAAGGCCAACGGGACTTCTCCTACGAGCAGTACTTC
. | TRBJ1-1 | TRBV19 | . | CASQKPGQLNTEAFF | TGTGCCAGTCAAAAACCCGGACAATTGAACACTGAAGCTTTCTTT
. | TRBJ2-7 | TRBV7-8 | . | CASSWVERGGEQYF | TGTGCCAGCAGCTGGGTGGAGAGGGGAGGCGAGCAGTACTTC
. | TRBJ1-1 | TRBV9 | TRBD1 | CASSEPPTGGKAFF | TGTGCCAGCAGCGAGCCCCCTACAGGGGGCAAGGCTTTCTTT
. | TRBJ2-7 | TRBV5-1 | . | CASSLEGSSYEQYF | TGCGCCAGCAGTCTCGAGGGGAGCTCCTACGAGCAGTACTTC
. | TRBJ2-5 | TRBV15 | . | CATSRQEAWEQYF | TGTGCCACCAGCCGACAGGAGGCGTGGGAGCAGTACTTC
few | TRBJ2-7 | TRBV19 | . | CASSIRRGGQHYEQYF | TGTGCCAGTAGTATCCGGCGGGGTGGCCAACACTACGAGCAGTACTTC
. | TRBJ2-3 | TRBV7-2 | . | CASSLVRGWMPWGTDTQYF | TGTGCCAGCAGCTTAGTACGGGGTTGGATGCCATGGGGCACAGATACGCAGTATTTT